This TCR beta chain was sequenced for a study of neurological immune-mediated disorders. Study outcomes and limitations: When the repertoires were sorted by phylogenetic grouping, those of 18 of 34 multiple sclerosis patients ended up in one related-CDR3 cluster, a possible signature.

Every sequencing run drew on 15-18 subjects and yielded over 190 million TCR-beta sequences. One entry per CDR3 protein results from TCRdb running MiXCR on the 5' RACE reads. Among 60,000 to 85,000 distinct CDR3 sequences listed, around 5% were seen once. V lost 3 bases and J lost 7; bases outside the gene matches: 2. There are 14 residues in the CDR3. This clonotype was recorded many times. What it binds is not known. Sequencing was performed on PBMCs. The sequence was collected from a woman in her sixties or seventies with multiple sclerosis. The gene calls are TRBV12-3 or TRBV12-4 and TRBJ1-6; 8 bases line up with TRBD1. The CDR3 DNA is TGTGCCAGCAGTTTGGGACAGGCCAATTCACCCCTCCACTTT. It translates to CASSLGQANSPLHF.